Reported below is one T cell receptor (beta chain). Its recognized antigen is unknown. Base qualities are missing; no much larger clone stands one base away. Library creation used the immunoSEQ multiplex PCR assay. This is the immuneACCESS table as TCRdb keeps it, with only in-frame sequences that have V and J called. A part of the clones is gone; compared with another copy, unresolved V genes explain less than half, and the rest is unexplained. Present in this sample are some 93,000 clones, roughly 91% of which were seen just once. Around 1.7% of the sample rests with the top ten. Trimming takes 7 bases off V and 8 bases off J; junction bases not matched to a gene: 15. In the germline V gene (reference sequence), CDR1 corresponds to GTSNPN and CDR2 to SVGIG. The CDR3 measures 14 amino acids from cysteine to phenylalanine. Here the CDR3 DNA is all that survives: 42 bases in frame from base 1. The sample comes from a study of T cell changes during pregnancy in multiple sclerosis (dated by TCRdb to about 2019). Study-level background: The study looked at changes in the T cell repertoire across pregnancy in women with multiple sclerosis.

This sample comprised peripheral blood, obtained after pregnancy. The chain is made from TRBV30 and TRBJ1-2; 8 bases in between match TRBD1. This TCR was sampled from a female donor in good health, enrolled as a control in a pregnancy study. Here the CDR3 is given as CASSWDRPRGGYTF. The nucleotide sequence is given as TGTGCCTCCTCTTGGGACAGGCCGAGAGGAGGCTACACCTTC.